A selection of T cell receptor beta chains follows, all from one sample in a study of early T cells in non-severe SARS-CoV-2 infection. TCRdb passed the 5' RACE reads through MiXCR, listing each CDR3 protein once. The repertoire holds approximately 65,000 distinct CDR3 sequences, with about 13% as singletons. The material sequenced was whole blood. The receptors stem from an adult who was a healthcare worker with PCR-confirmed SARS-CoV-2 infection or an uninfected control (not recorded which). CDR3s include the opening cysteine and the closing phenylalanine or tryptophan. The D gene is left open where the match is weak. Clone size is shown for a subset of rows, as once, few, many or a class of expanded clone.

TRBJ1-1 | TRBV28 | TRBD1 | few | CASSLAGGLTDTEAFF | TGTGCCAGCAGTTTGGCAGGGGGGCTGACTGACACTGAAGCTTTCTTT
TRBJ2-5 | TRBV6-2/TRBV6-3 | - | - | CASTSTEETQYF | TGTGCCAGCACCTCTACTGAGGAGACCCAGTACTTC
TRBJ1-1 | TRBV12-3/TRBV12-4 | - | few | CASTPWVAGSTEAFF | TGTGCCAGCACCCCTTGGGTCGCAGGGTCCACTGAAGCTTTCTTT
TRBJ2-3 | TRBV7-9 | - | many | CASSFDWGGDTDTQYF | TGTGCCAGCAGCTTCGACTGGGGAGGAGACACAGATACGCAGTATTTT
TRBJ1-5 | TRBV6-6 | TRBD1 | - | CASSYSIVTGAQPQHF | TGTGCCAGCAGTTACTCGATAGTGACAGGGGCTCAGCCCCAGCATTTT
TRBJ1-5 | TRBV4-1 | - | few | CASSQEGIPGADQPQHF | TGCGCCAGCAGCCAAGAAGGGATACCCGGAGCGGATCAGCCCCAGCATTTT
TRBJ1-1 | TRBV18 | - | many | CASSPQGSGTEAFF | TGTGCCAGCTCACCACAGGGTAGTGGCACTGAAGCTTTCTTT
TRBJ2-1 | TRBV12-3/TRBV12-4 | - | many | CASTPASRTWGGEQFF | TGTGCCAGCACCCCCGCCTCTAGAACCTGGGGTGGTGAGCAGTTCTTC
TRBJ2-1 | TRBV6-2/TRBV6-3 | TRBD2 | - | CATLGRGAYNEQFF | TGTGCCACCCTCGGTCGGGGGGCCTACAATGAGCAGTTCTTC
TRBJ1-1 | TRBV29-1 | - | many | CSVQNRVNTEAFF | TGCAGCGTCCAAAACCGCGTGAACACTGAAGCTTTCTTT
TRBJ2-7 | TRBV11-2 | - | many | CASSQPRDGSSYEQYF | TGTGCCAGCAGCCAGCCGCGGGACGGGAGCTCCTACGAGCAGTACTTC
TRBJ2-2 | TRBV18 | - | - | CASSRTDNTGELFF | TGTGCCAGCTCAAGGACAGACAACACCGGGGAGCTGTTTTTT
TRBJ1-1 | TRBV6-2/TRBV6-3 | - | many | CASSHVYGGPNTEAFF | TGTGCCAGCAGCCACGTATACGGAGGACCTAACACTGAAGCTTTCTTT
TRBJ2-3 | TRBV20-1 | - | - | CSASRGFDTDTQYF | TGCAGTGCTAGCCGGGGTTTCGACACAGATACGCAGTATTTT
TRBJ2-1 | TRBV7-9 | - | few | CASSLTAGEQFF | TGTGCCAGCAGCTTGACGGCCGGTGAGCAGTTCTTC
TRBJ2-7 | TRBV20-1 | - | many | CSAARGRKGGEQYF | TGCAGTGCGGCACGCGGTCGAAAAGGCGGGGAGCAGTACTTC
TRBJ1-1 | TRBV29-1 | - | - | CSVEDWTNTEAFF | TGCAGCGTTGAAGATTGGACAAACACTGAAGCTTTCTTT
TRBJ2-5 | TRBV6-1 | TRBD1 | few | CASSEATPGQQETQYF | TGTGCCAGCAGTGAAGCAACTCCGGGACAGCAAGAGACCCAGTACTTC
TRBJ1-1 | TRBV6-2/TRBV6-3 | TRBD1 | few | CASKETDRDNTEAFF | TGTGCCAGCAAGGAGACTGACAGGGACAACACTGAAGCTTTCTTT
TRBJ1-1 | TRBV14 | - | few | CASSQLTGNTEAFF | TGTGCCAGCAGCCAGCTTACAGGGAACACTGAAGCTTTCTTT
TRBJ2-7 | TRBV29-1 | TRBD1 | many | CSVLGQGSYEQYF | TGCAGCGTTCTAGGACAGGGCTCCTACGAGCAGTACTTC
TRBJ2-2 | TRBV28 | - | - | CASSTYRGPPKPVEGQSGGELFF | TGTGCCAGCAGTACCTACCGGGGCCCCCCTAAACCGGTAGAAGGACAGTCTGGTGGGGAGCTGTTTTTT
TRBJ2-7 | TRBV3-1 | TRBD1 | few | CASSTTGTGNYEQYF | TGTGCCAGCAGCACGACCGGGACAGGGAACTACGAGCAGTACTTC
TRBJ2-1 | TRBV20-1 | - | few | CSATLRRDNEQFF | TGCAGTGCGACCTTACGACGGGACAATGAGCAGTTCTTC
TRBJ1-2 | TRBV20-1 | TRBD1 | few | CSAEQDRGYGYTF | TGCAGTGCTGAACAGGACAGGGGCTATGGCTACACCTTC
TRBJ1-3 | TRBV5-6 | - | - | CASSFWKASGNTIYF | TGTGCCAGCAGCTTTTGGAAGGCCTCTGGAAACACCATATATTTT
TRBJ1-3 | TRBV15 | - | - | CATSRERYSGNTIYF | TGTGCCACCAGCAGAGAAAGGTACTCTGGAAACACCATATATTTT
TRBJ1-5 | TRBV11-1 | - | - | CASSPDGQQPQHF | TGTGCCAGCAGCCCGGACGGCCAACAGCCCCAGCATTTT
TRBJ2-1 | TRBV4-1 | - | many | CASSGGLRYNEQFF | TGCGCCAGCAGCGGCGGCCTAAGATACAATGAGCAGTTCTTC
TRBJ1-4 | TRBV3-1 | TRBD1 | few | CASSQVLPGQGGSRNKLFF | TGTGCCAGCAGCCAAGTCTTACCGGGACAGGGTGGGTCAAGGAACAAACTGTTTTTT
TRBJ2-1 | TRBV20-1 | - | - | CSARDLGFSYNEQFF | TGCAGTGCTAGAGATTTGGGGTTTTCCTACAATGAGCAGTTCTTC
TRBJ2-7 | TRBV5-1 | - | many | CASSFRVGEEQYF | TGCGCCAGCAGCTTTCGCGTCGGAGAGGAGCAGTACTTC
TRBJ2-3 | TRBV7-9 | - | - | CASSSGGSTDTQYF | TGTGCCAGCAGCTCTGGGGGTAGCACAGATACGCAGTATTTT
TRBJ2-2 | TRBV4-3 | TRBD2 | few | CASSQAQRGRNTGELFF | TGCGCCAGCAGCCAAGCCCAGCGGGGGCGCAACACCGGGGAGCTGTTTTTT
TRBJ1-6 | TRBV2 | - | few | CASLWAKNSPLHF | TGTGCCAGCTTATGGGCCAAAAATTCACCCCTCCACTTT
TRBJ2-7 | TRBV12-3/TRBV12-4 | TRBD1 | many | CASSLNSGQGFHEQYF | TGTGCCAGCAGTTTAAATAGTGGACAGGGGTTCCACGAGCAGTACTTC
TRBJ2-2 | TRBV28 | TRBD1 | - | CASLTGINTGELFF | TGTGCCAGCTTGACAGGGATCAACACCGGGGAGCTGTTTTTT
TRBJ1-4 | TRBV5-1 | - | many | CASSLVGQVGEKLFF | TGCGCCAGCAGCTTGGTCGGGCAGGTCGGTGAAAAACTGTTTTTT
TRBJ2-3 | TRBV12-3/TRBV12-4 | - | few | CASSLVVLDRTDTQYF | TGTGCCAGCAGTTTAGTAGTCCTGGATCGCACAGATACGCAGTATTTT
TRBJ1-1 | TRBV6-4 | - | few | CASSASLNTEAFF | TGTGCCAGCAGTGCGTCTTTGAACACTGAAGCTTTCTTT
TRBJ1-2 | TRBV7-2 | - | many | CASSLDRTINYGYTF | TGTGCCAGCAGCTTAGACAGGACCATAAACTATGGCTACACCTTC